Below, 20 T cell receptor beta chains from the same sample are listed, as sequenced in a study of blood T cell repertoires in COVID-19. Sequencing used immunoSEQ multiplex PCR; TCRdb keeps in-frame clones, though not all of them. The sample lists fewer than 50,000 clones; 81% were seen once. Sequences were obtained from peripheral blood. Receptor source: a man aged 40-50 years with active or convalescent COVID-19.

This rearrangement joins TRBV9 to TRBJ2-3; D is unresolved. Germline-derived CDR1 and CDR2 are SGDLS and YYNGEE. The ends were cut back, 2 bases at V and 0 bases at J, with 7 bases in the middle. The CDR3 has 14 residues. CDR3 sequence (DNA): TGTGCCAGCAGCGTCGAGCCTAGCACAGATACGCAGTATTTT. Protein sequence: CASSVEPSTDTQYF.

Only one count was recorded for this clone. The rearrangement links TRBV6-5 to TRBJ1-1; 9 bases are shared with TRBD1. The CDR3 extends over 13 amino acids. Germline CDR1 MNHEY, CDR2 SVGAGI. The ends lost 7 bases at V and 8 bases at J; junction bases unmatched: 8. CDR3 coding DNA: TGTGCCAGCACCCGGGACAGGGCTGGAGAAGCTTTCTTT. This sequence encodes CASTRDRAGEAFF.

The gene calls are TRBV14 and TRBJ2-2, with 7 nucleotides matching TRBD1. Germline V gene data show CDR1 as SGHDN and CDR2 as FVKESK. The CDR3 has 19 residues. Unmatched junction bases numbered 24, after V lost 7 bases and J lost 7 bases. The CDR3 region has the DNA TGTGCCAGCATGAGGGGACCTATGGAAGAAAGGGGGCAGGACGGGGAGCTGTTTTTT. Its translation: CASMRGPMEERGQDGELFF.

A single count supports this clone. The genes are TRBV28 and TRBJ2-1; 11 bases map to TRBD2. The germline gives CDR1 MDHEN, CDR2 SYDVKM. After removal of 6 bases from V and 8 bases from J, the junction contained 6 bases not matched to a gene. The CDR3 has 14 amino acids. CDR3 nucleotide sequence: TGTGCCAGCAGCCTTAGCGGGGGGGCGTATGAGCAGTTCTTC. Translation: CASSLSGGAYEQFF.

The V and J genes are TRBV29-1 and TRBJ2-3, with D tentatively TRBD1 (6 bases). Germline V gene data show CDR1 as SQVTM and CDR2 as ANQGSEA. This CDR3 region has 14 residues. Trimming took off 5 bases at V and 3 bases at J, with 15 bases between the two ends. CDR3 in DNA: TGCAGCGTTCTCTCAGGGGAGAGGACAGATACGCAGTATTTT. It is translated as CSVLSGERTDTQYF.

V and J are TRBV10-3 and TRBJ2-2; D is undetermined. The germline V and J ends were trimmed by 2 bases and 5 bases, with 6 bases remaining between them. Germline V lookup: CDR1 ENHRY, CDR2 SYGVKD. This CDR3 contains 13 residues. The CDR3 spells CAISEPYTGELFF. In nucleotides, the CDR3 is TGTGCCATCAGTGAGCCGTATACCGGGGAGCTGTTTTTT.

This chain uses TRBV4-3 with TRBJ2-1; D is unclear. The germline CDR1 and CDR2 sequences are LGHNA and YSLEER. V was trimmed by 0 bases and J by 0 bases, leaving 6 bases between them. The CDR3 loop spans 15 amino acids. CDR3 coding DNA: TGCGCCAGCAGCCAAGACCATAGCTCCTACAATGAGCAGTTCTTC. Translated: CASSQDHSSYNEQFF.

The rearrangement joins TRBV25-1 to TRBJ1-1, with 8 bases fitting TRBD1. The germline CDR1 and CDR2 sequences are MGHDK and SYGVNS. This CDR3 spans 14 amino acids. The V segment lost 4 bases and the J segment 6 bases; nucleotides outside the gene matches: 7. As DNA, the CDR3 is TGTGCCAGCAGTGGGACAGGGCCCTGGGCTGAAGCTTTCTTT. Translation: CASSGTGPWAEAFF.

The rearrangement uses TRBV6-1 and TRBJ1-5; D is unclear. Germline V gene sequence: CDR1 MNHNS, CDR2 SASEGT. V was shortened by 2 bases and J by 11 bases, with 13 bases between the two germline ends. The CDR3 contains 13 residues. CDR3 coding DNA: TGTGCCAGCAGTGAAAGAGACAAGAGGGCCCAGCATTTT. Its translation: CASSERDKRAQHF.

V usage is TRBV28 and J usage is TRBJ1-6, with D tentatively TRBD1 (5 bases). The CDR3 spans 12 residues. Germline CDR1 reads MDHEN; CDR2 reads SYDVKM. With 7 bases removed from V and 8 bases from J, the gap between germline ends came to 9 bases. CDR3 DNA: TGTGCCAGCATTGGCAGGGATTCACCCCTCCACTTT. Protein: CASIGRDSPLHF.

This chain connects TRBV3-1 (or the pseudogene TRBV3-2) to TRBJ2-1, with 7 positions matching TRBD2. CDR3 length equals 15 residues. Germline V gives CDR1 LGHDT, CDR2 YNNKEL (reference sequence). The V and J ends lost 4 bases and 4 bases, in that order; junction bases with no gene match: 7. CDR3 sequence (DNA): TGTGCCAGCAGCCCCCTAGCGGACGTTTACAATGAGCAGTTCTTC. Its translation is CASSPLADVYNEQFF.

This sequence joins TRBV7-3 and TRBJ1-1; the D gene is possibly TRBD1 (5 bases). The CDR3 sequence is 14 residues long. V lost 5 bases and J lost 1, with 11 bases in between. CDR1 SGHTA and CDR2 FQGTGA come from the germline V gene. CDR3 coding DNA: TGTGCCAGCAGCCTCCAGGGCACGAACACTGAAGCTTTCTTT. This codes for CASSLQGTNTEAFF.

The rearrangement links TRBV6-5 to TRBJ1-2; D may be TRBD1 (5 bases). Germline V gene sequence: CDR1 MNHEY, CDR2 SVGAGI. Trimming stripped 10 bases from V and 9 bases from J, with 27 bases between. The CDR3 extends over 15 amino acids. CDR3 DNA sequence: TGTGCCACCCGTACCCCAACAGGAGCCATGGAGAGCTACACCTTC. Amino acid sequence: CATRTPTGAMESYTF.

This clone is a singleton in its sample. The rearrangement uses TRBV30 and TRBJ1-2, with unresolved D. The germline V gene encodes CDR1 GTSNPN and CDR2 SVGIG (reference sequence). The CDR3 runs to 13 residues. The V end lost 5 bases, the J end lost 5 bases, and 15 bases lay between the germline ends. CDR3 loop: CAWVSGRRYGYTF. The DNA for the CDR3 is TGTGCCTGGGTCTCCGGGCGGAGGTATGGCTACACCTTC.

The genes are TRBV7-3 and TRBJ2-1, with TRBD2 matching 7 bases. Germline V lookup: CDR1 SGHTA, CDR2 FQGTGA. V lost 3 bases and J lost 9; bases outside the gene matches: 5. There are 13 residues in the CDR3. CDR3 sequence (DNA): TGTGCCAGCAGCTTGGGAGGGGAAGGTGAGCAGTTCTTC. Protein product: CASSLGGEGEQFF.

This clone was found once. V and J are TRBV30 and TRBJ1-4, with a weak D call TRBD1 (5 bases). Trimming stripped 1 base from V and 8 bases from J, with 20 bases between. The CDR3 runs to 16 residues. Germline values: CDR1 GTSNPN, CDR2 SVGIG (reference sequence). The CDR3 spells CAWSGRPAGRREKLFF. CDR3 nucleotides: TGTGCCTGGAGTGGACGCCCGGCAGGGAGGCGCGAAAAACTGTTTTTT.

This clone has just a few counts. The rearrangement uses TRBV5-1 and TRBJ2-5; 12 bases fit TRBD1. This CDR3 contains 19 residues. Trimming removed 2 bases from V and 2 bases from J; junction bases left unmatched: 13. The germline gives CDR1 SGHRS, CDR2 YFSETQ. The DNA of the CDR3 is TGCGCCAGCAGCTTCGGGACAGGGGGCAGTTCTAGGTTTCAAGAGACCCAGTACTTC. Its protein is CASSFGTGGSSRFQETQYF. Using reference TRBV5-1 and TRBJ2-5 for the parts outside the CDR3, the full variable domain is KAGVTQTPRYLIKTRGQQVTLSCSPISGHRSVSWYQQTPGQGLQFLFEYFSETQRNKGNFPGRFSGRQFSNSRSEMNVSTLELGDSALYLCASSFGTGGSSRFQETQYFGPGTRLLVL.

In the case of this clone: The junction differs from germline at one of its ends, possibly a read error. The chain couples TRBV7-7 to TRBJ2-3; 7 nucleotides match TRBD2. The length of the CDR3 is 14 residues. Germline CDR1 and CDR2: SSHAT and FNYEAQ (reference sequence). The CDR3 DNA is TGTGCTAGCAGCTGGGGGGGGTTCACAGATACGCAGTATTTT. This sequence encodes CASSWGGFTDTQYF.

J is TRBJ2-3 and V is TRBV6-4; 7 bases map to TRBD2. After removal of 6 bases from V and 0 bases from J, the junction contained 3 bases not matched to a gene. From germline, CDR1 is MRHNA and CDR2 SNTAGT. The CDR3 has 14 amino acids. For the CDR3, the DNA is TGTGCCAGCAGCGGGGGGTCTAGCACAGATACGCAGTATTTT. Translating gives CASSGGSSTDTQYF.

The V gene is TRBV4-2, the J gene TRBJ2-1, with 12 bases fitting TRBD2. V was pared by 1 base and J by 6 bases, with 7 bases of the junction left unmatched. The V gene's germline CDR1 is LGHNA and CDR2 YNFKEQ. The CDR3 extends over 17 amino acids. The CDR3 DNA reads TGTGCCAGCAGCCAAGGTGCTAGCGGGGGGGTATCCAATGAGCAGTTCTTC. Translation: CASSQGASGGVSNEQFF.